Presented here are 25 T cell receptor beta chains from one specimen sequenced in a study of blood T cell repertoires in COVID-19. The method was immunoSEQ multiplex PCR; TCRdb's version includes in-frame clones alone and lacks a portion of them. Of roughly 310,000 clones listed, about 88% are singletons. The sequenced material came from PBMCs or T cells enriched from blood (not recorded which). The origin of the receptors is a man aged 55 to 70 who had recovered from COVID-19.

This clone was counted a few times. The chain employs TRBV27 and TRBJ1-5; 9 bases align to TRBD1. The CDR3 length is 16 residues. Germline V gives CDR1 MNHEY, CDR2 SMNVEV (reference sequence). With 4 bases clipped from V and 8 bases from J, the junction kept 12 bases outside the gene matches. The CDR3 DNA reads as TGTGCCAGCAGTTGGACAGGGGCCGATCAGCTCGAGCCCCAGCATTTT. This codes for CASSWTGADQLEPQHF.

CDR3 sequence (DNA): TGTGCCAGCATCCCGGGACACAATTATGTCACTGAAGCTTTCTTT. Encoded protein: CASIPGHNYVTEAFF. This chain uses TRBV19 with TRBJ1-1, with a weak D call TRBD1 (6 bases). The CDR3 is 15 residues long. Trimming took 9 bases from V and 4 from J, leaving 21 bases between them. Germline CDR1 LNHDA, CDR2 SQIVND (reference sequence).

The chain joins TRBV6-2 or TRBV6-3 to TRBJ1-2, with TRBD1 as a possible D gene (5 bases). V was clipped by 5 bases and J by 4 bases, with 11 bases between them. The CDR3 totals 13 residues. Per the germline V gene, CDR1 is MNHEY and CDR2 is SVGEGT. The CDR3 coding sequence is TGTGCCAGCAGTCCAGGGTTGGTCTATGGCTACACCTTC. Translating gives CASSPGLVYGYTF.

The chain combines TRBV16 with TRBJ2-1; 9 bases map to TRBD1. Trimming took 5 bases from V and 9 from J; bases not matched to a gene: 17. CDR3 length: 17 amino acids. Per the germline V gene, CDR1 is KGHSY and CDR2 is FQNENV. CDR3 sequence reads: CASSAQGTGQGIGEQFF. The CDR3 nucleotides read TGTGCCAGCAGCGCACAAGGGACAGGACAGGGGATCGGTGAGCAGTTCTTC.

J is TRBJ1-5 and V is TRBV6-2 or TRBV6-3, with D maybe TRBD1 (5 bases). Germline loops: CDR1 MNHEY, CDR2 SVGEGT. V dropped 6 bases and J dropped 4 bases, with 13 bases sitting between them. CDR3 size: 14 residues. The chain's CDR3 is CASSPAPGNQPQHF. The CDR3 nucleotides are TGTGCCAGCAGCCCCGCCCCAGGGAATCAGCCCCAGCATTTT.

This chain uses TRBV4-1 with TRBJ2-6, with D perhaps TRBD1 (6 bases). Germline V lookup: CDR1 MGHRA, CDR2 YSYEKL. V shed 3 bases and J shed 0 bases, with 24 bases lying between them. This CDR3 is built from 21 residues. CDR3 amino acids: CASSHPKAVGQPGSGANVLTF. CDR3 DNA: TGCGCCAGCAGCCACCCTAAAGCGGTAGGACAGCCAGGCTCTGGGGCCAACGTCCTGACTTTC.

J is TRBJ2-5 and V is TRBV20-1; D might be TRBD1 (6 bases). V was trimmed by 3 bases and J by 3 bases, leaving 11 bases between them. Germline CDR1 reads DFQATT; CDR2 reads SNEGSKA (reference sequence). The CDR3 extends over 13 amino acids. CDR3 region: CSASPGTKETQYF. The CDR3 bases are TGCAGTGCTAGTCCCGGGACAAAAGAGACCCAGTACTTC.

The chain joins TRBV6-5 to TRBJ1-3, with D unresolved. V lost 5 bases to trimming and J lost 3 bases, with 5 bases between them. The CDR3 extends over 12 amino acids. Germline CDR1 MNHEY, CDR2 SVGAGI. The CDR3 DNA sequence: TGTGCCAGCAGTACAGATGGAAACACCATATATTTT. It specifies CASSTDGNTIYF.

In its sample, this clone was seen a few times. The V and J genes are TRBV7-2 and TRBJ1-1; D is unresolved. Trimming took off 5 bases at V and 0 bases at J, with 10 bases between the two ends. This CDR3 comprises 14 residues. Per germline, CDR1 SGHTA and CDR2 FQGNSA. CDR3 region: CASSRFTVNTEAFF. In nucleotides, the CDR3 is TGTGCCAGCAGCCGTTTTACGGTGAACACTGAAGCTTTCTTT.

The genes are TRBV7-2 and TRBJ2-7; 8 bases map to TRBD1. CDR3 size: 16 residues. V gave up 1 base and J gave up 6 bases; unmatched junction bases: 11. Germline lookup yields CDR1 SGHTA and CDR2 FQGNSA. DNA for the CDR3: TGTGCCAGCAGCTTAGAGAGGCACTGGACAGGGAGCGAGCAGTACTTC. This gives the protein CASSLERHWTGSEQYF.

The chain links TRBV7-6 to TRBJ2-2; 14 positions agree with TRBD2. This CDR3 has 18 amino acids. The V segment lost 1 base and the J segment 4 bases; nucleotides outside the gene matches: 5. Per germline, CDR1 SGHVS and CDR2 FNYEAQ. The CDR3 spells CASSLVGLAGVGTGELFF. The CDR3 DNA reads TGTGCCAGCAGCTTAGTGGGACTAGCGGGAGTCGGCACCGGGGAGCTGTTTTTT.

The chain employs TRBV6-1 and TRBJ1-4; D unclear. Looked up from germline, CDR1 is MNHNS and CDR2 is SASEGT. Trimming removed 2 bases at V and 5 bases at J, with 12 bases between. The CDR3 is 15 amino acids. The chain's CDR3 is CASSESGVANEKLFF. CDR3 coding DNA: TGTGCCAGCAGTGAAAGTGGGGTAGCGAATGAAAAACTGTTTTTT.

The gene calls are TRBV12-3 or TRBV12-4 and TRBJ1-4, with D hard to call. V lost 2 bases to trimming and J lost 7 bases, with 8 bases between them. This CDR3 is built from 13 residues. The CDR3 DNA sequence: TGTGCCAGCAGTTTACTCGTAATTGAAAAACTGTTTTTT. Translating it yields CASSLLVIEKLFF.

The chain joins TRBV10-2 to TRBJ1-5; the D is unclear. This CDR3 is built from 15 residues. Germline CDR1 is WSHSY and CDR2 is SAAADI. Trimming stripped 5 bases from V and 6 bases from J, with 17 bases between. In DNA, the CDR3 is TGCGCCAGCAGTCCCGGGTCGGCGGCCGCTCAGCCCCAGCATTTT. Its translation is CASSPGSAAAQPQHF.

This chain links TRBV29-1 with TRBJ1-3, with 8 bases lining up with TRBD1. This CDR3 is 15 amino acids long. CDR1 is SQVTM and CDR2 is ANQGSEA in the germline V gene. V trimming: 4 bases; J trimming: 2 bases; junction bases outside the gene matches: 7. The CDR3 DNA is TGCAGCGTTGTCGGGGCACAGGGGGCTGGAAACACCATATATTTT. Protein sequence: CSVVGAQGAGNTIYF.

This clone was seen more than once but under ten times. This chain joins TRBV7-9 and TRBJ2-7, with no clear D. The V and J ends lost 1 base and 6 bases respectively, with 13 bases between them. The CDR3 has 14 amino acids. Germline-derived CDR1 and CDR2 are SEHNR and FQNEAQ (reference sequence). CDR3 DNA: TGTGCCAGCAGCTTAGTGGGCAGAATCACCGAGCAGTACTTC. It is translated as CASSLVGRITEQYF.

The V gene is TRBV6-2 or TRBV6-3, the J gene TRBJ1-2, with TRBD1 matching 9 bases. V shed 2 bases and J 4 bases; nucleotides not matched to a gene: 8. The CDR3 contains 16 residues. Germline V gives CDR1 MNHEY, CDR2 SVGEGT. CDR3 residues: CASSYTPGTGIYGYTF. CDR3 DNA sequence: TGTGCCAGCAGTTACACCCCCGGGACAGGGATCTATGGCTACACCTTC.

The chain joins TRBV29-1 to TRBJ2-3; 7 bases match TRBD2. The germline V gene has CDR1 SQVTM and CDR2 ANQGSEA. This CDR3 is built from 19 residues. V was clipped by 3 bases and J by 2 bases; unmatched bases: 20. The CDR3 DNA is TGCAGCGTTGAGGGCTCAGGGCGCCCCAGCGGGAAACCCACAGATACGCAGTATTTT. It translates to CSVEGSGRPSGKPTDTQYF.

J is TRBJ2-3 and V is TRBV18; 8 positions agree with TRBD2. Per germline, CDR1 KGHSH and CDR2 LQKENI. The CDR3 is 16 amino acids. Losses at the gene ends were 3 bases for V and 2 bases for J; bases not matched to a gene: 7. CDR3 loop: CASSPRKAGATDTQYF. CDR3 DNA sequence: TGTGCCAGCTCACCTCGGAAAGCGGGAGCCACAGATACGCAGTATTTT.

This chain joins TRBV5-6 and TRBJ1-1, with unresolved D. The V gene lost 4 bases and the J gene lost 8 bases, with 12 bases spanning the gap. Germline V gives CDR1 SGHDT, CDR2 YYEEEE. This CDR3 spans 12 amino acids. Here the CDR3 DNA reads TGTGCCAGCAGCGCGGGCGCCCTAGAAGCTTTCTTT. Protein: CASSAGALEAFF.

The V gene is TRBV29-1, the J gene TRBJ1-1, with TRBD1 identical over 7 bases. This CDR3 region has 13 residues. The V segment lost 7 bases and the J segment 7 bases; nucleotides outside the gene matches: 12. CDR1 and CDR2 (germline): SQVTM, ANQGSEA. CDR3 residues: CSDGRQGASEAFF. The CDR3 region has the DNA TGCAGCGACGGACGACAGGGTGCGAGTGAAGCTTTCTTT.

CDR3 nucleotide sequence: TGCGCCAGCAGCTTAGGTGTTAGCCCACAAGAGACCCAGTACTTC. Its protein product is CASSLGVSPQETQYF. The gene calls are TRBV5-1 and TRBJ2-5; D not certain. V shed 2 bases and J shed 2 bases, with 13 bases lying between them. The CDR3 is 15 amino acids. Germline V gives CDR1 SGHRS, CDR2 YFSETQ.

The V gene is TRBV10-3, the J gene TRBJ2-5; 7 nucleotides agree with TRBD2. The J call is uncertain, as TRBJ2-7 better fits the DNA end. Germline V CDR1 and CDR2: ENHRY, SYGVKD. This CDR3 region has 17 residues. The CDR3: CAISESVGGAGTYEQYF. Written as DNA, the CDR3 is TGTGCCATCAGTGAGTCGGTGGGTGGAGCGGGGACCTACGAGCAGTACTTC.

This sequence joins TRBV10-2 and TRBJ2-1, with 7 bases that match TRBD2. This CDR3 region has 17 residues. V dropped 6 bases and J dropped 7; count of bases not matched to a gene: 18. Germline V gives CDR1 WSHSY, CDR2 SAAADI. CDR3 residues: CASSNPPRDYHMNEQFF. CDR3 bases: TGCGCCAGCAGCAACCCCCCCCGGGACTACCATATGAATGAGCAGTTCTTC.

This chain connects TRBV9 to TRBJ2-1; 7 nucleotides agree with TRBD2. The CDR3 contains 15 residues. The ends lost 0 bases at V and 8 bases at J; junction bases unmatched: 8. Germline V gene data show CDR1 as SGDLS and CDR2 as YYNGEE. The CDR3 spells CASSVGGLLKDEQFF. The CDR3 DNA follows: TGTGCCAGCAGCGTAGGGGGACTATTAAAGGATGAGCAGTTCTTC.